Each of the 5 T cell receptor beta chains below was sequenced from the same sample in a study of cytomegalovirus exposure and HLA in healthy donors. The PCR used 60 Vbeta and 13 Jbeta primers. Sequencing was performed with immunoSEQ multiplex PCR; in TCRdb, only in-frame clones are kept and a portion is missing. The repertoire has around 260,000 clones, 80% of them found once; the top ten carry roughly 0.31%. The material sequenced was PBMCs. Every receptor here comes from a girl aged 2 to 10 in good health and CMV-seronegative.

CDR3 sequence (DNA): TGCAGCGTTGAAGACCGGGACAGGGGAGACTATGGCTACACCTTC. Translating gives CSVEDRDRGDYGYTF. The V gene is TRBV29-1, the J gene TRBJ1-2; 10 nucleotides agree with TRBD1. CDR3 length equals 15 residues. Germline CDR1 is SQVTM and CDR2 is ANQGSEA. The junction had 4 bases not matched to a gene; V was cut back by 0 bases and J by 3 bases.

V usage is TRBV6-4 and J usage is TRBJ2-1; maybe TRBD2 (8 bases). V shed 3 bases and J shed 2 bases, with 14 bases lying between them. The CDR3 totals 16 residues. Germline CDR1 MRHNA, CDR2 SNTAGT. CDR3 residues: CASSDGTAGAYNEQFF. In DNA, the CDR3 is TGTGCCAGCAGTGATGGGACAGCGGGGGCCTACAATGAGCAGTTCTTC.

This clone was counted only a few times. The chain combines TRBV6-1 with TRBJ1-5, with 10 bases lining up with TRBD1. Trimming removed 4 bases from V and 4 bases from J; junction bases left unmatched: 1. This CDR3 spans 14 amino acids. The germline V gene has CDR1 MNHNS and CDR2 SASEGT. The CDR3 is CASSGGQGNQPQHF. CDR3 nucleotides: TGTGCCAGCAGTGGGGGACAGGGGAATCAGCCCCAGCATTTT.

J is TRBJ2-3 and V is TRBV6-5, with D maybe TRBD2 (5 bases). Between the trimmed V and J ends, which lost 0 bases and 5 bases, there was a span of 12 bases. The CDR3 consists of 15 residues. Germline V gene sequence: CDR1 MNHEY, CDR2 SVGAGI. The DNA of the CDR3 is TGTGCCAGCAGTTACTCTAGGACTCGCTTAGATACGCAGTATTTT. Translated: CASSYSRTRLDTQYF.

The chain couples TRBV28 to TRBJ2-7, with a tentative D call TRBD1 (6 bases). The CDR3 has 13 residues. CDR1 and CDR2 (germline): MDHEN, SYDVKM. V lost 4 bases and J 5 bases, leaving 12 bases between the germline ends. The CDR3 DNA follows: TGTGCCAGCAGTTCGGGACAAGAGAACGAGCAGTACTTC. This gives the protein CASSSGQENEQYF.